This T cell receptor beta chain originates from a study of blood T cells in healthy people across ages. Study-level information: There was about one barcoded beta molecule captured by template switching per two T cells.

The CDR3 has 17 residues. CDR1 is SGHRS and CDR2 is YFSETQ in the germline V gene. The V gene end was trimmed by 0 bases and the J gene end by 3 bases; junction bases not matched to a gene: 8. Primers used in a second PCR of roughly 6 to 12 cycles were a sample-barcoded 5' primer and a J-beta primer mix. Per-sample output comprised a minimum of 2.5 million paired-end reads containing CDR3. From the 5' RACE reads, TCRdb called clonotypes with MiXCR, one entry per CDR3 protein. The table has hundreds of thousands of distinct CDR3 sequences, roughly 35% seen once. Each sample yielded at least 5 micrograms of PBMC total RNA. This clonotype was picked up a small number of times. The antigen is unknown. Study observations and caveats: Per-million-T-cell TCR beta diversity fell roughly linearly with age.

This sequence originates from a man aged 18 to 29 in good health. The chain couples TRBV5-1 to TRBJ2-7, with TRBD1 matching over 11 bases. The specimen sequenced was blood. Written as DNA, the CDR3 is TGCGCCAGCAGCTTGGTATTCCGGGACAGGGGGTTCTACGAGCAGTACTTC. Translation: CASSLVFRDRGFYEQYF.